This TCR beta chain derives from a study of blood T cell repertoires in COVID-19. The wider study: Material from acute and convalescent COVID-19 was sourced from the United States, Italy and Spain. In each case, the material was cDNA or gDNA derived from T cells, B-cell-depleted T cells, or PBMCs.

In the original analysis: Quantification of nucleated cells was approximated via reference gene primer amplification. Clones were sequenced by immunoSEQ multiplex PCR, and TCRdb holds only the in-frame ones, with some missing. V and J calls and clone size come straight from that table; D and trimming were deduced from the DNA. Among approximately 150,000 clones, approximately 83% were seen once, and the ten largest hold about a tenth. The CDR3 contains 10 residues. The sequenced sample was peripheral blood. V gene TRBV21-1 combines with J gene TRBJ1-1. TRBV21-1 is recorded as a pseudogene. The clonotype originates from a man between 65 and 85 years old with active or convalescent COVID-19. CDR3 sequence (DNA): TGTGCCATCCCGTACACTGAAGCTTTCTTT. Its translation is CAIPYTEAFF.